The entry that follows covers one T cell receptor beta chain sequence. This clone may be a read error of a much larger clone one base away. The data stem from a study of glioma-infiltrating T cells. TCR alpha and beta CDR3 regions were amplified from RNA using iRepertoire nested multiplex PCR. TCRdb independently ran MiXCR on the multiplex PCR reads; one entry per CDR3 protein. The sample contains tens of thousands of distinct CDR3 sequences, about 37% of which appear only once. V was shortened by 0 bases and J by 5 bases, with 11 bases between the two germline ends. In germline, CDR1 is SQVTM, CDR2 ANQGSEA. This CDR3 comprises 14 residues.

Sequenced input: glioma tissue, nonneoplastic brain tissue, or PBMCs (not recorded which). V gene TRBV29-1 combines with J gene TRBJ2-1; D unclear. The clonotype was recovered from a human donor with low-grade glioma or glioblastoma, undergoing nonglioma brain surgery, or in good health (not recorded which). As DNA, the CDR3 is TGCAGCGTTGAAGATCTGGGGTCCCACAATGAGCAGTTCTTC. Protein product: CSVEDLGSHNEQFF.